This entry lists 32 T cell receptor beta chains sequenced from one sample in a study of patients and donors after allogeneic stem cell transplantation. TCRdb independently ran MiXCR on the RT-PCR reads; one entry per CDR3 protein. The data show 920,000 or so distinct CDR3 sequences, 18% seen once. Sequenced input: blood, either unsorted or a sorted T cell fraction (not recorded which). The receptor source for this set is a human donor who was either an allogeneic HSCT recipient or a stem cell or donor lymphocyte infusion donor (not recorded which). It is not recorded whose cells these are; they may come from a transplant donor.

There are a few counts of this clonotype. V usage is TRBV7-2 and J usage is TRBJ1-6; the match to TRBD1 covers 7 bases. J was trimmed by 9 bases and V by 4 bases; bases with no gene match: 9. The V gene's germline CDR1 is SGHTA and CDR2 FQGNSA. This CDR3 spans 15 amino acids. The CDR3 loop is CASSSRDSGASPLHF. In DNA form, the CDR3 reads TGTGCCAGCAGCTCCCGGGACAGTGGGGCTTCACCCCTCCACTTT.

Only a few counts were recorded for this clonotype. The V call is TRBV5-6, the J call TRBJ2-1; weak D call: TRBD1 (7 bases). The germline gives CDR1 SGHDT, CDR2 YYEEEE. Trimming shortened V by 2 bases and J by 8 bases, and 14 bases separated the two germline ends. The CDR3 extends over 14 amino acids. CDR3 nucleotide sequence: TGTGCCAGCAGCTTCCCGACAGGGAGGTATGAGCAGTTCTTC. Translating gives CASSFPTGRYEQFF.

The chain uses TRBV10-3 and TRBJ2-3; unclear D gene. The CDR3 contains 12 residues. Per germline, CDR1 ENHRY and CDR2 SYGVKD. V was shortened by 2 bases and J by 3 bases, with 3 bases between the two germline ends. The CDR3 bases are TGTGCCATCAGTGAGACTACAGATACGCAGTATTTT. It yields the protein CAISETTDTQYF.

The chain joins TRBV20-1 to TRBJ2-5; tentatively, D is TRBD1 or TRBD2 (5 bases each). CDR1 and CDR2 from the germline V gene are DFQATT and SNEGSKA (reference sequence). The V gene lost 1 base and the J gene lost 5 bases, with 11 bases spanning the gap. The CDR3 consists of 13 residues. In nucleotides, the CDR3 is TGCAGTGCTAGAGTTGAGGGACGTGAGACCCAGTACTTC. Translating gives CSARVEGRETQYF.

The rearrangement joins TRBV5-6 to TRBJ1-1; TRBD1 agrees at 8 bases. This CDR3 contains 19 residues. Unmatched junction bases numbered 23, after V lost 4 bases and J lost 6 bases. Germline V CDR1 and CDR2: SGHDT, YYEEEE. The CDR3 loop is CASSVDRVRVRGRIPEAFF. The CDR3 nucleotides read TGTGCCAGCAGCGTGGACAGGGTGAGGGTGAGGGGGCGAATCCCTGAAGCTTTCTTT.

This clonotype came up a few times. The chain couples TRBV12-3 or TRBV12-4 to TRBJ2-5; TRBD2 matches 7 bases. This CDR3 has 14 residues. V shed 7 bases, J shed 3 bases, and the junction held 8 bases outside the gene matches. The CDR3 sequence is CASKEAGTKETQYF. The CDR3 DNA reads TGTGCCAGCAAGGAGGCAGGGACTAAAGAGACCCAGTACTTC.

The V and J genes are TRBV20-1 and TRBJ2-3; 7 bases are a match to TRBD1. Germline CDR1 reads DFQATT; CDR2 reads SNEGSKA (reference sequence). The V gene end was trimmed by 0 bases and the J gene end by 2 bases; junction bases not matched to a gene: 8. The CDR3 is 16 residues long. The CDR3 nucleotides are TGCAGTGCTAGAGATCAGGACAGGTGGAACACAGATACGCAGTATTTT. Translated: CSARDQDRWNTDTQYF.

This clonotype has a handful of counts. V and J are TRBV4-1 and TRBJ1-1, with no clear D. Trimming removed 4 bases from V and 6 bases from J, with 12 bases in between. This CDR3 comprises 13 residues. Germline CDR1 reads MGHRA; CDR2 reads YSYEKL. The CDR3 region has the DNA TGCGCCAGCAGCCCCCTCTCCTTCTCTGAAGCTTTCTTT. Translating it yields CASSPLSFSEAFF.

J is TRBJ2-6 and V is TRBV12-3 or TRBV12-4, with 12 bases fitting TRBD1. V was clipped by 6 bases and J by 2 bases; unmatched bases: 8. This CDR3 comprises 18 residues. In DNA, the CDR3 is TGTGCCAGCAGAGCCCGGGACAGGGGGCTCGCTGGGGCCAACGTCCTGACTTTC. Translating it yields CASRARDRGLAGANVLTF.

This chain links TRBV7-9 with TRBJ1-1, with D perhaps TRBD1 (6 bases). This CDR3 spans 16 amino acids. The germline V gene has CDR1 SEHNR and CDR2 FQNEAQ (reference sequence). Trimming took 4 bases from V and 2 from J, leaving 17 bases between them. CDR3: CASSSRTGRGNTEAFF. Here the CDR3 DNA reads TGTGCCAGCAGCTCCCGTACAGGGAGAGGTAACACTGAAGCTTTCTTT.

A few counts support this clonotype. The J gene is TRBJ1-5, the V gene TRBV6-5; no definite D call. The V end lost 4 bases, the J end lost 11 bases, and 24 bases lay between the germline ends. The CDR3 runs to 16 residues. Germline V gene lookup returns CDR1 MNHEY and CDR2 SVGAGI. CDR3 amino acids: CASSFPLGVGPESQHF. The CDR3 DNA is TGTGCCAGCAGTTTCCCGTTAGGAGTCGGGCCGGAGTCCCAGCATTTT.

J is TRBJ1-1 and V is TRBV3-1, with D uncertain. The CDR3 runs to 14 residues. The germline CDR1 and CDR2 sequences are LGHDT and YNNKEL (reference sequence). V was clipped by 4 bases and J by 0 bases, with 9 bases between them. In nucleotides, the CDR3 is TGTGCCAGCAGCCGAGCGAGTTTGAACACTGAAGCTTTCTTT. This codes for CASSRASLNTEAFF.

In this sample, this clonotype turned up a few times. The chain is built from TRBV24-1 and TRBJ1-5; D call uncertain. The germline V gene encodes CDR1 KGHDR and CDR2 SFDVKD. V gave up 5 bases and J gave up 2 bases, with 6 bases separating them. The CDR3 sequence is 13 residues long. CDR3 bases: TGTGCCACCAGTGGTGATGGCAATCAGCCCCAGCATTTT. Its protein product is CATSGDGNQPQHF.

For the CDR3, the DNA is TGTGCCAGCAGTGAAGAAGGGCAGTCCTATAATTCACCCCTCCACTTT. Encoded protein: CASSEEGQSYNSPLHF. The chain uses TRBV6-1 and TRBJ1-6; D call uncertain. Germline CDR1 reads MNHNS; CDR2 reads SASEGT. This CDR3 has 16 amino acids. V lost 1 base and J lost 1, with 8 bases in between.

The gene calls are TRBV5-1 and TRBJ2-1; D possibly corresponds to TRBD2 (6 bases). Germline lookup yields CDR1 SGHRS and CDR2 YFSETQ. CDR3 length: 14 residues. V lost 3 bases to trimming and J lost 7 bases, with 14 bases between them. CDR3 protein: CASSSGGAGNEQFF. CDR3 in DNA: TGCGCCAGCAGCTCTGGCGGGGCTGGTAATGAGCAGTTCTTC.

This clonotype was observed at least ten times. The genes are TRBV7-7 and TRBJ2-3, with 9 bases that match TRBD2. Trimming at V came to 4 bases and at J to 4 bases, leaving 3 bases not matched to a gene. This CDR3 has 14 residues. The germline gives CDR1 SSHAT, CDR2 FNYEAQ (reference sequence). The CDR3 sequence: CASSSGLAADTQYF. The CDR3 coding sequence is TGTGCCAGCAGCTCGGGACTAGCAGCAGATACGCAGTATTTT.

The chain carries TRBV7-9 and TRBJ1-3, with TRBD1 as a possible D gene (5 bases). Germline V gives CDR1 SEHNR, CDR2 FQNEAQ (reference sequence). The CDR3 runs to 12 residues. With 5 bases removed from V and 7 bases from J, the gap between germline ends came to 9 bases. CDR3 bases: TGTGCCAGCAGCCACGGGGGGAACACCATATATTTT. This gives the protein CASSHGGNTIYF.

The gene calls are TRBV6-2 or TRBV6-3 and TRBJ2-1, with 7 positions matching TRBD2. Germline V gives CDR1 MNHEY, CDR2 SVGEGT. This CDR3 is built from 17 residues. J was trimmed by 3 bases and V by 2 bases; bases with no gene match: 10. The CDR3 spells CASSYPENQRGYNEQFF. The CDR3 DNA sequence: TGTGCCAGCAGTTACCCAGAGAATCAGCGGGGCTACAATGAGCAGTTCTTC.

V usage is TRBV6-5 and J usage is TRBJ2-7; 7 bases are shared with TRBD2. Germline V gene sequence: CDR1 MNHEY, CDR2 SVGAGI. V trimming: 2 bases; J trimming: 4 bases; junction bases outside the gene matches: 8. This CDR3 is built from 15 residues. The CDR3 DNA follows: TGTGCCAGCAGTTACGATGGGGGGGGGATTTACGAGCAGTACTTC. Translating gives CASSYDGGGIYEQYF.

This chain connects TRBV27 to TRBJ2-7, with D possibly called TRBD1 or TRBD2 (7 bases each). V lost 3 bases and J 2 bases, leaving 23 bases between the germline ends. Germline-derived CDR1 and CDR2 are MNHEY and SMNVEV (reference sequence). The CDR3 runs 18 residues. The CDR3 region has the DNA TGTGCCAGCAGTTTTGGGTCAGGGGGATGGGAGGGGGCCTACGAGCAGTACTTC. Protein sequence: CASSFGSGGWEGAYEQYF.

The gene calls are TRBV5-1 and TRBJ2-5; 7 bases fit TRBD1. Germline CDR1 is SGHRS and CDR2 is YFSETQ. Trimming removed 4 bases from V and 5 bases from J; junction bases left unmatched: 5. CDR3 length equals 13 residues. The CDR3 sequence is CASSLGTVETQYF. Written as DNA, the CDR3 is TGCGCCAGCAGCCTCGGGACAGTGGAGACCCAGTACTTC.

The chain joins TRBV4-3 to TRBJ2-3, with 10 bases matching TRBD2. The length of the CDR3 is 18 residues. Germline values: CDR1 LGHNA, CDR2 YSLEER. The V gene end was trimmed by 4 bases and the J gene end by 4 bases; junction bases not matched to a gene: 14. The CDR3 protein is CASSLMFAASGGADTQYF. The CDR3 DNA sequence: TGCGCCAGCAGCCTGATGTTCGCGGCTAGCGGGGGAGCAGATACGCAGTATTTT.

This clonotype was observed a handful of times. The chain employs TRBV12-3 or TRBV12-4 and TRBJ1-1; D is possibly TRBD1 (5 bases). V lost 2 bases, J lost 3 bases, and 10 bases lay in between. The CDR3 loop spans 14 amino acids. The CDR3 sequence is CASSLLAGYTEAFF. Here the CDR3 DNA reads TGTGCCAGCAGTTTATTGGCAGGGTACACTGAAGCTTTCTTT.

This sequence joins TRBV9 and TRBJ1-1; 10 bases fit TRBD1. The CDR3 is 15 residues long. The V gene end was trimmed by 3 bases and the J gene end by 3 bases; junction bases not matched to a gene: 5. Germline values: CDR1 SGDLS, CDR2 YYNGEE. CDR3 loop: CASSAYGTGDTEAFF. The CDR3 nucleotides are TGTGCCAGCAGCGCGTACGGGACAGGGGACACTGAAGCTTTCTTT. The entire variable domain, with the rest obtained from reference TRBV9 and TRBJ1-1, is as follows: DSGVTQTPKHLITATGQRVTLRCSPRSGDLSVYWYQQSLDQGLQFLIQYYNGEERAKGNILERFSAQQFPDLHSELNLSSLELGDSALYFCASSAYGTGDTEAFFGQGTRLTVV.

This clonotype has at least ten counts. The rearrangement links TRBV7-9 to TRBJ1-1; D is ambiguous. V lost 1 base to trimming and J lost 0 bases, with 12 bases between them. CDR1 and CDR2 from the germline V gene are SEHNR and FQNEAQ (reference sequence). The CDR3 totals 16 residues. The CDR3 sequence is CASSLGTEKLNTEAFF. The CDR3 nucleotides are TGTGCCAGCAGCTTAGGTACAGAAAAACTGAACACTGAAGCTTTCTTT.

This clonotype was counted at least ten times. This chain joins TRBV5-6 and TRBJ1-2, with D hard to call. This CDR3 region has 11 residues. Trimming took 5 bases from V and 8 from J, leaving 10 bases between them. CDR1 is SGHDT and CDR2 is YYEEEE in the germline V gene. CDR3 region: CASRERFGYTF. CDR3 coding DNA: TGTGCCAGCAGGGAGCGATTCGGCTACACCTTC. The variable domain in full, completed from reference TRBV5-6 and TRBJ1-2, reads DAGVTQSPTHLIKTRGQQVTLRCSPKSGHDTVSWYQQALGQGPQFIFQYYEEEERQRGNFPDRFSGHQFPNYSSELNVNALLLGDSALYLCASRERFGYTFGSGTRLTVV.

This clonotype occurred many times. J is TRBJ2-1 and V is TRBV7-6; tentatively, D is TRBD1 (6 bases). There are 15 residues in the CDR3. The germline V gene encodes CDR1 SGHVS and CDR2 FNYEAQ. V was clipped by 5 bases and J by 5 bases, with 16 bases between them. The CDR3 nucleotides read TGTGCCAGCAGCCCGGTCAGGGGCCCTCACAATGAGCAGTTCTTC. Amino acids: CASSPVRGPHNEQFF.

This clonotype was recorded a few times. This chain connects TRBV10-3 to TRBJ2-3, with D unresolved. Trimming removed 5 bases from V and 5 bases from J, with 11 bases in between. Germline CDR1 is ENHRY and CDR2 is SYGVKD. The CDR3 covers 13 residues. The CDR3 DNA reads TGTGCCATCAGTCGCGGCGGTGGAGATACGCAGTATTTT. Translating it yields CAISRGGGDTQYF.

This chain links TRBV29-1 with TRBJ1-2; D uncertain. Germline CDR1 is SQVTM and CDR2 is ANQGSEA. The CDR3 spans 11 residues. V was trimmed by 4 bases and J by 4 bases, leaving 7 bases between them. This CDR3 reads CSVVQSYGYTF. The CDR3, as DNA: TGCAGCGTTGTGCAGAGCTATGGCTACACCTTC.

The V and J genes are TRBV7-8 and TRBJ1-5; 7 nucleotides match TRBD1. V shed 3 bases and J 6 bases; nucleotides not matched to a gene: 8. Germline V gene data show CDR1 as SGHVS and CDR2 as FQNEAQ. This CDR3 spans 15 amino acids. CDR3 protein: CASSFLEGAAQPQHF. The CDR3 DNA reads as TGTGCCAGCAGCTTTTTGGAGGGGGCTGCTCAGCCCCAGCATTTT.

The chain uses TRBV7-2 and TRBJ2-3; D gene unclear. The V end lost 5 bases, the J end lost 9 bases, and 12 bases lay between the germline ends. The CDR3 is made up of 12 amino acids. CDR1 is SGHTA, CDR2 FQGNSA, per germline. This chain's CDR3 is CASSPSAPTQYF. Written as DNA, the CDR3 is TGTGCCAGCAGCCCCAGTGCTCCCACGCAGTATTTT.

The V and J genes are TRBV30 and TRBJ2-7; D ambiguous. There are 12 residues in the CDR3. Trimming removed 2 bases from V and 2 bases from J, with 7 bases in between. Germline CDR1 is GTSNPN and CDR2 is SVGIG (reference sequence). CDR3 loop: CAWSTDPYEQYF. The DNA for the CDR3 is TGTGCCTGGAGTACTGACCCCTACGAGCAGTACTTC. The variable domain in full, completed from reference TRBV30 and TRBJ2-7, reads SQTIHQWPATLVQPVGSPLSLECTVEGTSNPNLYWYRQAAGRGLQLLFYSVGIGQISSEVPQNLSASRPQDRQFILSSKKLLLSDSGFYLCAWSTDPYEQYFGPGTRLTVT.